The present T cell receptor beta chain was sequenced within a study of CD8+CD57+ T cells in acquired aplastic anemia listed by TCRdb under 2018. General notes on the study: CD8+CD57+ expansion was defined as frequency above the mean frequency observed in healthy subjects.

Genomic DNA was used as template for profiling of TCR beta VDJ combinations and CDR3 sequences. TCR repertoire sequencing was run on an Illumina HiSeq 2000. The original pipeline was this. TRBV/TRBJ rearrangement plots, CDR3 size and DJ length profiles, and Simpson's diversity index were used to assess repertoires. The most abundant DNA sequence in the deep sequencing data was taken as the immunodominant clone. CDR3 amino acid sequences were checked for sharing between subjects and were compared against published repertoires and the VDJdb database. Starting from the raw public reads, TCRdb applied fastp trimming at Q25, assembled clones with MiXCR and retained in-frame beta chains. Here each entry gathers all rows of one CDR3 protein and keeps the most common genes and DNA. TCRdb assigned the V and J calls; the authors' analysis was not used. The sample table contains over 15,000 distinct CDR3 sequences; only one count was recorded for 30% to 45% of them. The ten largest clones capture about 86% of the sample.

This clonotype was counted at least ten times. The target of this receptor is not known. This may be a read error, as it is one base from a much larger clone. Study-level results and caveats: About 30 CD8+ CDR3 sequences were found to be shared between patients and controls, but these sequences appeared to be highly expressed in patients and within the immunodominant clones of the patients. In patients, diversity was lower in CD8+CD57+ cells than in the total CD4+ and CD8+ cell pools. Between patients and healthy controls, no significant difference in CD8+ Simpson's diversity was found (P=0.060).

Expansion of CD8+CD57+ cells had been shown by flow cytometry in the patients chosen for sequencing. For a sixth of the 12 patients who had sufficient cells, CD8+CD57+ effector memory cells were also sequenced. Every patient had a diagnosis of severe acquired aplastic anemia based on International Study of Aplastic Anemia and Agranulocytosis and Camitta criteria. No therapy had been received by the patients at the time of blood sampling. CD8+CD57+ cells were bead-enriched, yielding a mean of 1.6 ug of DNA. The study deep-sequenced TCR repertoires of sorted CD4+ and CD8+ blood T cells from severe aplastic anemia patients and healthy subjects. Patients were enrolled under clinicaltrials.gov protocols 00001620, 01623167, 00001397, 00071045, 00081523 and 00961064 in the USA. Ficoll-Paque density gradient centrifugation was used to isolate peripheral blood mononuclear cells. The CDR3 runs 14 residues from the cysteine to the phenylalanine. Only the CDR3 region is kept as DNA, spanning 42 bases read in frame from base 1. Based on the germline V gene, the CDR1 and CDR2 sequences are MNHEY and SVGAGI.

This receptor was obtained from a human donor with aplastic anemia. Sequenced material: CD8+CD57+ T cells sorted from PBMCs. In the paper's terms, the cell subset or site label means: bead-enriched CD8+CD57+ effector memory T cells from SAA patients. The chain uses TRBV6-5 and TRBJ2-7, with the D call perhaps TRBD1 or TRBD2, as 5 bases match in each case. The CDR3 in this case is CAGSYSWDRYEQYF. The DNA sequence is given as TGTGCCGGCAGTTACTCGTGGGACCGCTACGAGCAGTACTTC.